This TCR beta chain appears in the sequencing data of a study of T cell responses to AZD1222 COVID-19 vaccine. The CDR3 loop spans 14 amino acids. CDR1 is MNHNS, CDR2 SASEGT, per germline. Trimming cost V 5 bases and J 6 bases; bases outside gene matches: 10. Profiled with immunoSEQ multiplex PCR; TCRdb holds only in-frame clones, not every one. The data contain more than 150,000 clones, around 87% of them singletons. Study-level results: Spike as a whole was targeted by vaccine-associated CD4 TCRs, dominant at 160-218 and 743-854. Increased Spike-specific TCR breadth and depth were observed after two AZD1222 doses. Donors were chiefly white British, with a greater number of females, and clonal diversity was perhaps underestimated.

Concerning this clone: Its antigen is unidentified.

This clonotype originated in an adult in good health. Sequencing used peripheral blood, obtained on day 0 of MenACWY control vaccination. V is TRBV6-1 and J is TRBJ2-7; 7 bases are shared with TRBD1. CDR3 in DNA: TGTGCCAGCAGTCTCCTTGACAGGGTTGGCGAGCAGTACTTC. Residues: CASSLLDRVGEQYF.